Listed below are T cell receptor beta chains from one sample, sequenced in a study of T cells after yellow fever vaccination. Via MiXCR, TCRdb re-called the 5' RACE reads, giving one row per CDR3 protein. Here the sample spans 400,000 to 650,000 distinct CDR3 sequences, just over 20% being singletons. The sequencing here drew on PBMCs, taken 21 days after the first yellow fever vaccination. Source of these receptors: a man younger than 30 who received the YFV17D yellow fever vaccine. The CDR3 runs from the conserved cysteine through the conserved F or W. The order of the fields is CDR3 DNA, CDR3 protein, D gene, V gene, clone size, CDR3 length, J gene. D genes are given only for firm matches. Clone size is given for some rows only: seen once, a few or many times, or a class if the clone is expanded.

DNA: TGTGCCAGCAGCTTAGACAGCAATCAGCCCCAGCATTTT
CDR3: CASSLDSNQPQHF
D: NA
V: TRBV7-2
size: many
length: 13
J: TRBJ1-5

DNA: TGTGCCAGCAGCCAAGATCCAGAGGGTCTACAGGGGATGCCAGTCTTC
CDR3: CASSQDPEGLQGMPVF
D: TRBD1
V: TRBV4-2
size: few
length: 16
J: TRBJ2-1

DNA: TGCGCCAGCAGCTCATCCGGGACAGGGGTCGGGGAGCTGTTTTTT
CDR3: CASSSSGTGVGELFF
D: TRBD1
V: TRBV5-1
size: NA
length: 15
J: TRBJ2-2

DNA: TGTGCCAGCCACAGGGGCACAGATACGCAGTATTTT
CDR3: CASHRGTDTQYF
D: NA
V: TRBV5-4
size: many
length: 12
J: TRBJ2-3

DNA: TGTGCCAGCAGTGAACCGGAGATCCTCGGTGGCTACACCTTC
CDR3: CASSEPEILGGYTF
D: NA
V: TRBV6-1
size: few
length: 14
J: TRBJ1-2

DNA: TGTGCCAGCAGCCTTCGGGGGGGAGGCGATGAGCAGTTCTTC
CDR3: CASSLRGGGDEQFF
D: TRBD2
V: TRBV5-6
size: once
length: 14
J: TRBJ2-1

DNA: TGTGCCAGCAGCCACTGGACGAACAGCTACGAGCAGTACTTC
CDR3: CASSHWTNSYEQYF
D: NA
V: TRBV7-9
size: NA
length: 14
J: TRBJ2-7

DNA: TGCGCCAGCAGCCATCTGACAGGTGACACCCGTTATACGCAGTATTTT
CDR3: CASSHLTGDTRYTQYF
D: NA
V: TRBV4-3
size: NA
length: 16
J: TRBJ2-3

DNA: TGTGCCAGCAGCCAAGGGATTAGCGGGAATACGCAGTATTTT
CDR3: CASSQGISGNTQYF
D: TRBD2
V: TRBV4-2
size: few
length: 14
J: TRBJ2-3

DNA: TGTGCCAGCAGCCGTGCCCAAGGGGTGAAAGAGACCCAGTACTTC
CDR3: CASSRAQGVKETQYF
D: NA
V: TRBV7-9
size: few
length: 15
J: TRBJ2-5

DNA: TGTGCCAGCAGTCCCGGACAGGGGACGGATGGCTACACCTTC
CDR3: CASSPGQGTDGYTF
D: TRBD1
V: TRBV6-1
size: few
length: 14
J: TRBJ1-2

DNA: TGTGCCAGCAGCTTGGCTAGCGGGGGGAGCTCCTACAATGAGCAGTTCTTC
CDR3: CASSLASGGSSYNEQFF
D: TRBD2
V: TRBV5-4
size: few
length: 17
J: TRBJ2-1

DNA: TGCGCCAGCAGGTATTGGGGGGGCCCTCAAGAGACCCAGTACTTC
CDR3: CASRYWGGPQETQYF
D: NA
V: TRBV5-1
size: few
length: 15
J: TRBJ2-5

DNA: TGTGCCAGCAGTGAACCTAGCGGGGAGGCCGAGCAGTACTTC
CDR3: CASSEPSGEAEQYF
D: TRBD2
V: TRBV6-1
size: NA
length: 14
J: TRBJ2-7

DNA: TGTGCCAGCAGCGCTACAGGGAACACTGAAGCTTTCTTT
CDR3: CASSATGNTEAFF
D: NA
V: TRBV9
size: many
length: 13
J: TRBJ1-1